Listed below are T cell receptor beta chains from one sample, sequenced in a study. TCRdb re-derived calls from the 5' RACE reads in MiXCR, one entry per CDR3 protein. The sample has roughly 69,000 distinct CDR3 sequences, 22% seen once. The sequencing input was memory CD4+ T cells sorted from a lymph node. Every receptor here comes from a female donor with breast cancer. CDR3s include the opening cysteine and the closing phenylalanine or tryptophan. The D gene is left open where the match is weak. Expanded clones are given a class, and other clones once, few, many or no size at all.

v_call	d_call	j_call	clone_size	cdr3_nt	cdr3_aa
TRBV4-1	NA	TRBJ2-6	NA	TGCGCCAGCAGCCAGATCGGTAACTCTGGGGCCAACGTCCTGACTTTC	CASSQIGNSGANVLTF
TRBV3-1	NA	TRBJ2-5	NA	TGTGCCAGCAGCCAAGATTTGCCAGGGAAGGAGACCCAGTACTTC	CASSQDLPGKETQYF
TRBV5-1	NA	TRBJ2-1	NA	TGCGCCAGCCGGGTCGGTGACAACAATGAGCAGTTCTTC	CASRVGDNNEQFF
TRBV5-1	TRBD1	TRBJ2-7	NA	TGCGCCAGCAGCTTCGGACAGGCGGGTTACGAGCAGTACTTC	CASSFGQAGYEQYF
TRBV6-1	TRBD1	TRBJ2-1	many	TGTGCCAGCAGGGAAGGCCCGACAGGGACAACTGAGCAGTTCTTC	CASREGPTGTTEQFF
TRBV4-3	NA	TRBJ1-6	NA	TGCGCCAGCAGCCAAGATGTGGGGGTTCTATCACCCCTCCCCTTT	CASSQDVGVLSPLPF
TRBV9	TRBD2	TRBJ2-5	many	TGTGCCAGCAGCACCAGCGGGAGGGCAAGAGAGACCCAGTACTTC	CASSTSGRARETQYF
TRBV6-1	NA	TRBJ2-2	NA	TGTGCCAGCAGTGAAGCACGTCGGGCCCCCCACACCGGGGAGCTGTTTTTT	CASSEARRAPHTGELFF
TRBV7-2	NA	TRBJ2-7	NA	TGTGCCAGCAGCTTAGAAGTTCCCCCACGTCTCGAGCAGTACTTC	CASSLEVPPRLEQYF
TRBV10-3	NA	TRBJ1-1	NA	TGTGCCAGCAGTGGAGGACAGTTGAACACTGAAGCTTTCTTT	CASSGGQLNTEAFF
TRBV24-1	TRBD1	TRBJ1-5	NA	TGTGCCACCAGTGATTTAATAGGGGACAGGGTCGAAGGCAATCAGCCCCAGCATTTT	CATSDLIGDRVEGNQPQHF
TRBV4-1	NA	TRBJ2-3	NA	TGCGCCAGCAGCCAAGCGTCAGGGACGCAGTATTTT	CASSQASGTQYF
TRBV6-5	NA	TRBJ2-7	few	TGTGCCAGCAAGGCCGATGGCTCCTACGAGCAGTACTTC	CASKADGSYEQYF
TRBV27	NA	TRBJ1-2	NA	TGTGCCAGCAGCCACACCCGGGGGGGCGGCTATGGCTACACCTTC	CASSHTRGGGYGYTF
TRBV5-1	TRBD1	TRBJ2-7	many	TGCGCCAGCAGCTTGGGGTCAGGGGGCCTCGACTACGAGCAGTACTTC	CASSLGSGGLDYEQYF
TRBV20-1	NA	TRBJ2-1	many	TGCAGTGCTAGCGAAGCTAGCAGACGGAACAATGAGCAGTTCTTC	CSASEASRRNNEQFF
TRBV7-9	TRBD1	TRBJ2-2	NA	TGTGCCAGCAGTTCTGACTGGGACAGAGGGGAGCTGTTTTTT	CASSSDWDRGELFF
TRBV4-1	NA	TRBJ1-2	NA	TGCGCCAGCAGCCAAGATCGTTTCTTTAGTCGGACCCCCACCTATGGCTACACCTTC	CASSQDRFFSRTPTYGYTF
TRBV7-2	NA	TRBJ1-2	few	TGTGCCAGCAGCTTAGGGGCGAGGGGTCCCATTTATGGCTACACCTTC	CASSLGARGPIYGYTF
TRBV5-1	NA	TRBJ1-2	NA	TGCGCCAGCAGCCCCGGAGGGCAGGGAATTGGCTACACCTTC	CASSPGGQGIGYTF
TRBV24-1	TRBD2	TRBJ2-7	NA	TGTGCCACCAGTGACTCCGGACTAGCGGGTCCCGTCTACGAGCAGTACTTC	CATSDSGLAGPVYEQYF
TRBV7-9	NA	TRBJ2-7	NA	TGTGCCAGCAGCTTAAGTCAGACTCGGGGCTACGAGCAGTACTTC	CASSLSQTRGYEQYF
TRBV6-1	TRBD2	TRBJ2-2	NA	TGTGCCAGCAGCGGACTAGTTCTCACCGGGGAGCTGTTTTTT	CASSGLVLTGELFF
TRBV6-1	TRBD2	TRBJ2-2	few	TGTGCCAGCAGTGAAGTGGGCGGGAGGGCCGCCGGGGAGCTGTTTTTT	CASSEVGGRAAGELFF
TRBV2	NA	TRBJ2-7	NA	TGTGCCAGCACCCCAAGCTCCTACGAGCAGTACTTC	CASTPSSYEQYF
TRBV20-1	NA	TRBJ2-1	many	TGCAGTGCTAGTAGGGCAGGGAATGAGCAGTTCTTC	CSASRAGNEQFF
TRBV11-3	NA	TRBJ2-5	NA	TGTGCCAGCAGCTTTTCTTGGAGGGGCCAAGAGACCCAGTACTTC	CASSFSWRGQETQYF
TRBV7-9	NA	TRBJ2-3	NA	TGTGCCAGCAGCACTGACCGCAATACGCAGTATTTT	CASSTDRNTQYF
TRBV18	NA	TRBJ1-1	many	TGTGCCAGCTCGGTGGGCAGAATGAACACTGAAGCTTTCTTT	CASSVGRMNTEAFF
TRBV7-2	NA	TRBJ1-4	NA	TGTGCCAGCAGCCTGACCAGGGATGTAACAGCGGAAAAACTGTTTTTT	CASSLTRDVTAEKLFF
TRBV9	NA	TRBJ2-5	NA	TGTGCCAGCAGCGTAGAAGGGTTGGAGACCCAGTACTTC	CASSVEGLETQYF
TRBV5-1	NA	TRBJ1-4	few	TGCGCCAGCAGCTTGGCCTCAACTAATGAAAAACTGTTTTTT	CASSLASTNEKLFF
TRBV7-2	NA	TRBJ1-1	few	TGTGCCAGCAGCCCGCAGGGATTCGATTCTGAAGCTTTCTTT	CASSPQGFDSEAFF
TRBV4-3	TRBD1	TRBJ1-1	NA	TGCGCCAGCAGCCAACAGACAGGGCTCGGCACTGAAGCTTTCTTT	CASSQQTGLGTEAFF
TRBV5-1	NA	TRBJ2-3	few	TGCGCCAGCAGCTTACCCGGGAAAGATACGCAGTATTTT	CASSLPGKDTQYF
TRBV9	NA	TRBJ2-3	many	TGTGCCAGCAGCGCCGGGAACAGACCCACAGATACGCAGTATTTT	CASSAGNRPTDTQYF
TRBV20-1	NA	TRBJ1-2	few	TGCAGTGCCTCTGACCCTACTGGCTATGGCTACACCTTC	CSASDPTGYGYTF
TRBV10-3	NA	TRBJ1-5	few	TGTGCCATCAGTGAGATGGAAAATCAGCCCCAGCATTTT	CAISEMENQPQHF
TRBV5-1	TRBD1	TRBJ2-5	few	TGCGCCAGCAGCGGCTCCGGGACAGACCAAGAGACCCAGTACTTC	CASSGSGTDQETQYF
TRBV20-1	TRBD1	TRBJ2-7	many	TGCAGTGCTAGGCCAGGGACAGGGTATCGCGAGCAGTACTTC	CSARPGTGYREQYF
TRBV5-1	TRBD2	TRBJ2-5	NA	TGCGCCAGCAGCCGCGGGGGTTCGCGGCAGTCAGAGACCCAGTACTTC	CASSRGGSRQSETQYF
TRBV6-5	TRBD2	TRBJ2-2	many	TGTGCCAGCAGTTATGTTTCTAGCGGGAGGGTTATCACCGGGGAGCTGTTTTTT	CASSYVSSGRVITGELFF
TRBV15	NA	TRBJ1-6	NA	TGTGCCTCCAGCAGAGATCGGGGGGCAGAATCACCCCTCCACTTT	CASSRDRGAESPLHF
TRBV7-2	NA	TRBJ1-2	few	TGTGCCGCCTCGCTGGGGGTGGGCTATGGCTACACCTTC	CAASLGVGYGYTF
TRBV29-1	NA	TRBJ2-3	NA	TGCAGCGTTGGGGGGCTAGCGCGGGATACGCAGTATTTT	CSVGGLARDTQYF
TRBV7-3	NA	TRBJ2-5	few	TGTGCCAGCAGAAAGACCGGGTCGCCGGGGGAGACCCAGTACTTC	CASRKTGSPGETQYF
TRBV3-1	TRBD1	TRBJ1-2	NA	TGTGCCAGCAGCCGACAGGGAGGTGGCTACACCTTC	CASSRQGGGYTF
TRBV6-2/TRBV6-3	TRBD2	TRBJ2-3	NA	TGTGCCAGCAATGGCGGGAGCCGGCAACAGGCGCAGTATTTT	CASNGGSRQQAQYF
TRBV7-2	TRBD1	TRBJ2-1	NA	TGTGCCAGCAGCAGAGGTGGGACAGGGGGCTCCTACAATGAGCAGTTCTTC	CASSRGGTGGSYNEQFF
TRBV4-2	TRBD1	TRBJ2-1	many	TGTGCCAGCAGCCAAGATGGGCGACAGGGGGTGAATGAGCAGTTCTTC	CASSQDGRQGVNEQFF
TRBV19	TRBD2	TRBJ2-3	NA	TGTGCCAGTAGCTCTAGCGGAGGCACAGATACGCAGTATTTT	CASSSSGGTDTQYF
TRBV20-1	NA	TRBJ2-3	NA	TGCAGTGCGACTTCTAAATCTACGCAGTATTTT	CSATSKSTQYF
TRBV7-9	NA	TRBJ2-7	NA	TGTGCCAGCAGCTTAGAGGGGTTCGCCGGCGAGAAGTACTTC	CASSLEGFAGEKYF